Presented here are 10 T cell receptor beta chains from one specimen sequenced in a study of T cell repertoires in cytomegalovirus infection. From the reads, TCRdb called clonotypes with MiXCR, one entry per CDR3 protein. The sample holds some 150,000 distinct CDR3 sequences, under 8.5% seen once. The specimen sequenced was PBMCs. The source is a human donor in good health (CMV status not recorded). Some clones in this sample may be carry-over from other donors' samples.

This clonotype is a singleton in its sample. This chain connects TRBV11-3 to TRBJ2-3; 8 bases line up with TRBD2. The V and J ends lost 1 base and 1 base, in that order; junction bases with no gene match: 4. The germline gives CDR1 SGHNT, CDR2 YENEEA. The length of the CDR3 is 16 residues. CDR3 sequence: CASSLGAGDGTDTQYF. DNA for the CDR3: TGTGCCAGCAGCTTAGGAGCGGGGGACGGCACAGATACGCAGTATTTT.

This clonotype was seen a few times. The gene calls are TRBV20-1 and TRBJ1-6; D gene ambiguous. Between the trimmed V and J ends, which lost 6 bases and 3 bases, there was a span of 18 bases. CDR1 and CDR2 from the germline V gene are DFQATT and SNEGSKA (reference sequence). This CDR3 comprises 16 residues. The CDR3 is CSAQRSGGGYNSPLHF. CDR3 nucleotide sequence: TGCAGTGCCCAGAGGTCAGGTGGCGGCTATAATTCACCCCTCCACTTT.

This clonotype was seen repeatedly, ten times or more. The genes are TRBV6-2 or TRBV6-3 and TRBJ2-7, with 12 bases fitting TRBD2. The J segment lost 5 bases and the V segment lost 5 bases, leaving 7 bases of the junction unmatched. Germline lookup yields CDR1 MNHEY and CDR2 SVGEGT. The length of the CDR3 is 15 residues. The CDR3 loop is CASSVSTSGGNEQYF. Written as DNA, the CDR3 is TGTGCCAGCAGTGTCTCGACTAGCGGGGGTAACGAGCAGTACTTC.

The CDR3 region is CASSLQTYRTEAFF. The CDR3 nucleotides are TGTGCCAGCAGTTTACAGACCTACCGGACTGAAGCTTTCTTT. V usage is TRBV28 and J usage is TRBJ1-1; D remains ambiguous. The CDR3 is 14 residues long. The V gene's germline CDR1 is MDHEN and CDR2 SYDVKM. Trimming pared 2 bases from V and 5 bases from J, leaving 12 bases between. Looking up the rest from reference TRBV28 and TRBJ1-1 gives the full variable domain: DVKVTQSSRYLVKRTGEKVFLECVQDMDHENMFWYRQDPGLGLRLIYFSYDVKMKEKGDIPEGYSVSREKKERFSLILESASTNQTSMYLCASSLQTYRTEAFFGQGTRLTVV.

This clonotype was seen at least ten times. This chain joins TRBV7-2 and TRBJ1-2; weak D call: TRBD1 (6 bases). The CDR3 length is 13 residues. Germline CDR1 and CDR2: SGHTA and FQGNSA. V lost 0 bases and J 7 bases, leaving 9 bases between the germline ends. Here the CDR3 reads CASSLARGFGYTF. The CDR3 DNA reads as TGTGCCAGCAGCTTAGCCAGGGGCTTTGGCTACACCTTC.

Ten or more counts support this clonotype. The genes are TRBV7-2 and TRBJ2-5; D perhaps matches TRBD2 (5 bases). V was shortened by 5 bases and J by 5 bases, with 12 bases between the two germline ends. Germline values: CDR1 SGHTA, CDR2 FQGNSA. The CDR3 sequence is 13 residues long. The CDR3 sequence: CASSRRTYETQYF. CDR3 DNA: TGTGCCAGCAGCAGGCGGACTTATGAGACCCAGTACTTC.

The genes are TRBV7-2 and TRBJ1-1; a weak D match, TRBD1 (5 bases). CDR3 length: 15 amino acids. V was shortened by 5 bases and J by 1 base, with 14 bases between the two germline ends. The germline CDR1 and CDR2 sequences are SGHTA and FQGNSA. CDR3: CASSPGGKRNTEAFF. The CDR3 region has the DNA TGTGCCAGCAGCCCCGGGGGGAAGAGGAACACTGAAGCTTTCTTT.

This clonotype was seen ten or more times. V usage is TRBV27 and J usage is TRBJ2-3; D unresolved. The V and J ends lost 1 base and 7 bases respectively, with 12 bases between them. This CDR3 region has 14 residues. Germline V lookup: CDR1 MNHEY, CDR2 SMNVEV (reference sequence). The CDR3 loop is CASSLWSGLNTQYF. The CDR3 DNA reads as TGTGCCAGCAGTTTATGGTCGGGTCTGAATACGCAGTATTTT.

The rearrangement joins TRBV7-9 to TRBJ2-3; D unclear. Germline CDR1 SEHNR, CDR2 FQNEAQ (reference sequence). The V gene lost 5 bases and the J gene lost 6 bases, with 9 bases spanning the gap. The CDR3 length is 12 residues. CDR3: CASSTYKDTQYF. In DNA form, the CDR3 reads TGTGCCAGCAGCACATACAAGGATACGCAGTATTTT.

This clonotype was observed a handful of times. This chain joins TRBV24-1 and TRBJ2-1; TRBD2 matches 9 bases. J was trimmed by 8 bases and V by 4 bases; bases with no gene match: 14. Per germline, CDR1 KGHDR and CDR2 SFDVKD. This CDR3 has 17 amino acids. CDR3 bases: TGTGCCACCAGTGACGCGGGAGCGGGGGGCCCATTTTATGAGCAGTTCTTC. It codes for CATSDAGAGGPFYEQFF.